This T cell receptor (beta chain) is drawn from a study of blood T cell repertoires in COVID-19. Study-level background: COVID-19 samples, acute and convalescent, were from the United States, Italy and Spain.

Method: immunoSEQ multiplex PCR; TCRdb's copy keeps in-frame clones and lacks some. The sample consists of about 170,000 clones, about 87% of them appearing once. CDR3 size: 15 residues. V lost 6 bases, J lost 4 bases, and 16 bases lay in between. In germline, CDR1 is ENHRY, CDR2 SYGVKD. The chain carries TRBV10-3 and TRBJ2-1; a weak D match, TRBD2 (6 bases). The source is a man in his 60s with acute or convalescent COVID-19. The sample taken for sequencing was peripheral blood. DNA of the CDR3: TGTGCCATCAGCCGAGATAGCGGAGTATACAATGAGCAGTTCTTC. Translated, it gives CAISRDSGVYNEQFF.